A single sample is the source of the 13 T cell receptor beta chains below, sequenced in a study of blood T cell repertoires in COVID-19. Profiling relied on immunoSEQ multiplex PCR, and the TCRdb table lists in-frame clones only, not all of them. The table has about 480,000 clones, about 91% seen once; the top ten hold roughly 12%. Sequencing was performed on peripheral blood. Receptor source: a woman in her fifties or sixties with COVID-19, enrolled during active disease.

The J gene is TRBJ1-1, the V gene TRBV10-3, with 7 bases identical to TRBD1. The CDR3 totals 15 residues. The V gene's germline CDR1 is ENHRY and CDR2 SYGVKD. V shed 4 bases and J 1 base; nucleotides not matched to a gene: 6. CDR3 coding DNA: TGTGCCATCAGTGGTTCAGGGGGGCAGAACACTGAAGCTTTCTTT. The encoded protein is CAISGSGGQNTEAFF.

This chain connects TRBV5-7 to TRBJ1-1; D possibly corresponds to TRBD1 (5 bases). TRBV5-7 is an open reading frame, and its role is uncertain. Trimming pared 4 bases from V and 6 bases from J, leaving 13 bases between. The CDR3 spans 13 residues. In DNA, the CDR3 is TGTGCCAGCAGCCCTTGGGGGGTCCCTGAAGCTTTCTTT. Translating gives CASSPWGVPEAFF.

The chain links TRBV27 to TRBJ2-7; 14 positions agree with TRBD2. Germline V gene lookup returns CDR1 MNHEY and CDR2 SMNVEV (reference sequence). The ends lost 8 bases at V and 0 bases at J; junction bases unmatched: 6. This CDR3 contains 16 residues. CDR3 loop: CASAGTSGGISYEQYF. The CDR3 DNA reads TGTGCCAGCGCCGGGACTAGCGGGGGCATCTCCTACGAGCAGTACTTC.

The chain has TRBV9 and TRBJ1-4, with 8 nucleotides matching TRBD1. Germline CDR1 and CDR2: SGDLS and YYNGEE. This CDR3 comprises 14 residues. V trimming: 3 bases; J trimming: 6 bases; junction bases outside the gene matches: 4. The CDR3 protein is CASSETGGYEKLFF. The CDR3 DNA reads as TGTGCCAGCAGCGAAACAGGGGGGTATGAAAAACTGTTTTTT.

The chain employs TRBV7-2 and TRBJ2-1, with D hard to call. Per the germline V gene, CDR1 is SGHTA and CDR2 is FQGNSA. V was clipped by 1 base and J by 6 bases, with 7 bases between them. The CDR3 consists of 13 residues. The CDR3 bases are TGTGCCAGCAGCTTAGTCCAATCCAATGAGCAGTTCTTC. Protein product: CASSLVQSNEQFF. The full variable domain, completed using reference TRBV7-2 and TRBJ2-1, is GAGVSQSPSNKVTEKGKDVELRCDPISGHTALYWYRQSLGQGLEFLIYFQGNSAPDKSGLPSDRFSAERTGGSVSTLTIQRTQQEDSAVYLCASSLVQSNEQFFGPGTRLTVL.

This clone was seen a few times. The gene calls are TRBV6-5 and TRBJ1-2; the D is unclear. This CDR3 is built from 13 residues. With 8 bases removed from V and 5 bases from J, the gap between germline ends came to 15 bases. CDR1 is MNHEY and CDR2 is SVGAGI in the germline V gene. The CDR3 DNA sequence: TGTGCCAGCGGGCCCCGACCTTATTATGGCTACACCTTC. Protein sequence: CASGPRPYYGYTF.

The chain combines TRBV5-1 with TRBJ2-1; D gene uncertain. The CDR3 extends over 14 amino acids. Germline CDR1 SGHRS, CDR2 YFSETQ. Trimming removed 7 bases at V and 0 bases at J, with 11 bases between. This chain's CDR3 is CASGSRSSYNEQFF. Here the CDR3 DNA reads TGCGCCAGCGGCAGCCGGAGCTCCTACAATGAGCAGTTCTTC.

The CDR3 is CASSPPVTAQFF. In DNA, the CDR3 is TGTGCCAGCTCACCACCAGTGACTGCGCAGTTCTTC. V is TRBV18 and J is TRBJ2-1; D call uncertain. CDR3 length equals 12 residues. Per the germline V gene, CDR1 is KGHSH and CDR2 is LQKENI. The V gene lost 0 bases and the J gene lost 12 bases, with 9 bases spanning the gap.

As concerns this clone: The junction and the germline gene differ at one end; a read error may be behind it. The gene calls are TRBV7-8 and TRBJ2-1, with 10 bases matching TRBD2. The germline CDR1 and CDR2 sequences are SGHVS and FQNEAQ. The CDR3 runs to 14 residues. CDR3 region: CASSLAGAWNEQFF. Here the CDR3 DNA reads TGTGCCAGCAGCCTAGCGGGGGCATGGAATGAGCAGTTCTTC.

This clone was recorded only once. The chain has TRBV11-2 and TRBJ1-2, with a weak D call TRBD1 (6 bases). V was pared by 7 bases and J by 8 bases, with 20 bases between. The CDR3 loop spans 14 amino acids. Germline CDR1 and CDR2: SGHAT and FQNNGV. CDR3 in amino acids: CASTIRGGWEGYTF. The CDR3 DNA reads TGTGCCAGCACCATCAGAGGGGGTTGGGAGGGCTACACCTTC.

V usage is TRBV7-2 and J usage is TRBJ2-3, with 7 bases that match TRBD2. CDR3 size: 15 residues. Germline loops: CDR1 SGHTA, CDR2 FQGNSA. Unmatched junction bases numbered 5, after V lost 5 bases and J lost 0 bases. The CDR3 loop reads CASSHGGTSTDTQYF. CDR3 in DNA: TGTGCCAGCAGCCACGGGGGGACTAGCACAGATACGCAGTATTTT.

J is TRBJ1-1 and V is TRBV2; 7 nucleotides match TRBD1. After removal of 4 bases from V and 8 bases from J, the junction contained 1 base not matched to a gene. Germline CDR1 is SNHLY and CDR2 is FYNNEI. The CDR3 extends over 11 amino acids. CDR3 region: CASSVGQEAFF. The CDR3, as DNA: TGTGCCAGCAGTGTGGGACAGGAAGCTTTCTTT.

The V gene is TRBV28, the J gene TRBJ2-7, with 9 bases matching TRBD1. Germline V gene sequence: CDR1 MDHEN, CDR2 SYDVKM. The CDR3 covers 15 residues. Trimming took 3 bases from V and 3 from J; bases not matched to a gene: 6. The CDR3 DNA follows: TGTGCCAGCAGTTTTCCAAGGACAGGGGACTACGAGCAGTACTTC. This translates into CASSFPRTGDYEQYF.